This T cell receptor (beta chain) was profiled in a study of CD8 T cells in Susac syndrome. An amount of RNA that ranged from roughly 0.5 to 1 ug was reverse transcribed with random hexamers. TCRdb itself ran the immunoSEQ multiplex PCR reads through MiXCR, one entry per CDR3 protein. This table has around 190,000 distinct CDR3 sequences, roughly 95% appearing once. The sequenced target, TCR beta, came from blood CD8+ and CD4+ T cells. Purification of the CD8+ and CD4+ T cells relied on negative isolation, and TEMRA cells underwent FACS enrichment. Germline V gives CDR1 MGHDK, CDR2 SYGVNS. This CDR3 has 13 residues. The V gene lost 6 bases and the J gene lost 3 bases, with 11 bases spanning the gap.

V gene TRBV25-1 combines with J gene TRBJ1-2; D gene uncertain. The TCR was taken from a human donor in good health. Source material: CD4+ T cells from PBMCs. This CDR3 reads CASRSRRDYGYTF. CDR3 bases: TGTGCCAGCAGATCCAGGAGAGACTATGGCTACACCTTC.